This T cell receptor beta chain was sequenced in a study of blood T cell repertoires in COVID-19. Study in general: There were acute and convalescent COVID-19 samples, and they came from the United States, Italy and Spain. The analysed material was cDNA or gDNA that came from T cells, B-cell-depleted T cells, or PBMCs.

Original handling: Reference gene primer amplification gave nucleated cell count estimates. Profiling relied on immunoSEQ multiplex PCR, and the TCRdb table lists in-frame clones only, not all of them. V and J calls and clone size are those listed in that table; D and trimming were worked out from the DNA. The sample lists roughly 240,000 clones, roughly four fifths occurring once. The CDR3 is 16 amino acids. Germline lookup yields CDR1 SGHNT and CDR2 YENEEA. Deletions cut 3 bases from V and 9 bases from J, with 21 bases between. The chain carries TRBV11-3 and TRBJ2-1; maybe TRBD1 (6 bases). This clonotype was sampled from a woman in her seventies with acute or convalescent COVID-19. The sample taken for sequencing was peripheral blood. CDR3 loop: CASSLGETGLWSEQFF. In DNA, the CDR3 is TGTGCCAGCAGCTTGGGTGAGACAGGCCTATGGAGTGAGCAGTTCTTC.